This is a list of T cell receptor beta chains from one sample in a study of early T cells in non-severe SARS-CoV-2 infection. TCRdb itself ran the 5' RACE reads through MiXCR, one entry per CDR3 protein. The sample holds fewer than 55,000 distinct CDR3 sequences, 9.5% to 12% seen once. Sequenced material: whole blood. These receptors originate from an adult who was a healthcare worker with PCR-confirmed SARS-CoV-2 infection or an uninfected control (not recorded which). The CDR3 runs from the conserved cysteine through the conserved F or W. A D gene is named only where the DNA matches it firmly. Expanded clones get a size class; other rows say once, few or many, or leave the size out.

TRBD2	few	TRBV5-6	TRBJ2-7	CASSLERGYYEQYF	TGTGCCAGCAGCCTAGAGCGGGGTTACTACGAGCAGTACTTC
TRBD2	many	TRBV9	TRBJ2-2	CASSVGGGPKDGELFF	TGTGCCAGCAGCGTTGGCGGGGGGCCGAAGGACGGGGAGCTGTTTTTT
NA	NA	TRBV7-9	TRBJ2-7	CASSSDGERTDEQYF	TGTGCCAGCAGCAGCGACGGCGAACGAACCGACGAGCAGTACTTC
NA	few	TRBV28	TRBJ1-2	CASSLVGYGYTF	TGTGCCAGCAGTTTGGTGGGGTATGGCTACACCTTC
TRBD2	many	TRBV7-9	TRBJ2-5	CASSSLTSGRAETQYF	TGTGCCAGCAGCTCCCTGACTAGCGGGAGAGCGGAGACCCAGTACTTC
NA	many	TRBV5-6	TRBJ2-1	CASSWILGPYNEQFF	TGTGCCAGCAGCTGGATCCTGGGGCCATACAATGAGCAGTTCTTC
NA	NA	TRBV18	TRBJ1-1	CASSPGIMTLNTEAFF	TGTGCCAGCTCACCCGGAATAATGACGCTTAACACTGAAGCTTTCTTT
NA	few	TRBV12-3/TRBV12-4	TRBJ2-7	CASSSPTRESYEQYF	TGTGCCAGCAGTTCCCCCACCCGGGAATCCTACGAGCAGTACTTC
TRBD1	few	TRBV4-1	TRBJ2-7	CASSHGQGYYEQYF	TGCGCCAGCAGCCATGGACAGGGGTACTACGAGCAGTACTTC
TRBD2	many	TRBV28	TRBJ2-1	CASSLWELAGGPGEQFF	TGTGCCAGCAGTTTATGGGAACTAGCGGGAGGGCCCGGCGAGCAGTTCTTC
NA	many	TRBV7-2	TRBJ1-1	CASSLESIMNTEAFF	TGTGCCAGCAGCTTAGAGTCGATCATGAACACTGAAGCTTTCTTT
NA	NA	TRBV7-2	TRBJ2-1	CASSPHPTSGYNEQFF	TGTGCCAGCAGCCCTCACCCCACTAGTGGGTACAATGAGCAGTTCTTC
NA	many	TRBV20-1	TRBJ2-3	CSAILPTAATDTQYF	TGCAGTGCTATCCTACCTACGGCGGCCACAGATACGCAGTATTTT
NA	many	TRBV5-1	TRBJ2-2	CASRSGRTGELFF	TGCGCCAGCAGGTCAGGGCGCACCGGGGAGCTGTTTTTT
NA	few	TRBV10-3	TRBJ1-2	CAISNGGSYTF	TGTGCCATCAGCAACGGGGGTAGCTACACCTTC
NA	many	TRBV4-3	TRBJ1-2	CASSQDMAAYGYTF	TGCGCCAGCAGCCAAGATATGGCAGCTTATGGCTACACCTTC